The 3 T cell receptor beta chains in this list originate from one sample, sequenced in a study of beta chain features in type 1 diabetes. Expressed TCRB transcripts were sequenced because the isolated RNA had all been reverse transcribed beforehand. Here immunoSEQ multiplex PCR was the method, and the copy in TCRdb shows in-frame clones only, minus some. The sample includes about 150,000 clones, over 8.5% of them seen just once. Sequenced material: central memory CD4+ T cells from blood. These receptors were collected from a man younger than 35 in good health.

J is TRBJ1-6 and V is TRBV15; TRBD1 is a possible D gene (5 bases). V lost 0 bases, J lost 8 bases, and 8 bases lay in between. There are 14 residues in the CDR3. Germline CDR1 and CDR2: LNHNV and YYDKDF (reference sequence). CDR3 sequence: CATSRDRADSPLHF. CDR3 coding DNA: TGTGCCACCAGCAGAGACAGGGCCGATTCACCCCTCCACTTT.

This chain uses TRBV29-1 with TRBJ1-3; no definite D call. V shed 4 bases and J shed 4 bases, with 5 bases lying between them. CDR3 length: 11 residues. CDR1 and CDR2 (germline): SQVTM, ANQGSEA. The chain's CDR3 is CSVGAGNTIYF. The CDR3 nucleotides are TGCAGCGTTGGTGCCGGAAACACCATATATTTT.

This clone appeared a few times. V is TRBV29-1 and J is TRBJ1-4, with TRBD1 matching 7 bases. V lost 5 bases and J lost 8; bases outside the gene matches: 8. Germline V CDR1 and CDR2: SQVTM, ANQGSEA. The CDR3 extends over 13 amino acids. This CDR3 is CSVRQGLGEKLFF. The DNA of the CDR3 is TGCAGCGTTCGACAGGGATTGGGGGAAAAACTGTTTTTT.